This is a list of T cell receptor beta chains from one sample in a study of PD-1 and CTLA-4 blockade in melanoma. Produced via immunoSEQ multiplex PCR; TCRdb's table is partial and in-frame only. The repertoire consists of 25,000 to 35,000 clones, with under 95% occurring once and the leading ten covering about 8.6%. This sample comprised CD8+ T cells from peripheral blood, obtained from a patient given anti-PD-1 treatment. Receptors originate from a human donor with melanoma. Each CDR3 is given with its conserved first and last residue. D genes are given only for firm matches.

TRBJ1-1 . 14 TRBV5-1 CASSPREDGTEAFF TGCGCCAGCAGCCCCAGGGAGGACGGCACTGAAGCTTTCTTT
TRBJ2-7 . 13 TRBV11-2 CASSLKGSYEQYF TGTGCCAGCAGCTTAAAAGGGTCCTACGAGCAGTACTTC
TRBJ1-5 . 14 TRBV6-5 CASGRGESNQPQHF TGTGCCAGCGGCCGCGGGGAGTCGAATCAGCCCCAGCATTTT
TRBJ2-7 TRBD2 16 TRBV27 CASTARPREGPYEQYF TGTGCCAGCACCGCTCGGCCGCGGGAGGGACCCTACGAGCAGTACTTC
TRBJ2-7 . 12 TRBV7-3 CASSSSSNEQYF TGTGCCAGCAGCTCGTCGAGTAACGAGCAGTACTTC
TRBJ2-7 TRBD1 17 TRBV7-8 CASSVSHRDRERNEQYF TGTGCCAGCAGCGTCAGCCATCGGGACAGAGAGAGGAACGAGCAGTACTTC
TRBJ2-3 . 13 TRBV4-1 CASSLGGPDTQYF TGCGCCAGCAGCCTAGGGGGGCCAGATACGCAGTATTTT
TRBJ2-7 TRBD2 15 TRBV19 CASSWASGNLYEQYF TGTGCCAGTAGTTGGGCTAGCGGTAACCTCTACGAGCAGTACTTC
TRBJ1-5 . 15 TRBV7-9 CARGGMNGLNQPQHF TGTGCCAGGGGGGGAATGAACGGGCTAAATCAGCCCCAGCATTTT
TRBJ2-3 . 16 TRBV2 CATLSGGGKSTDTQYF TGTGCCACCCTAAGCGGAGGGGGCAAAAGCACAGATACGCAGTATTTT